One T cell receptor beta chain is described in this entry. The use of a sample-barcoded 5' primer and a J-beta primer mix characterized a second PCR of roughly 6 to 11 cycles. One entry per CDR3 protein, called by TCRdb with MiXCR from the 5' RACE reads. The repertoire has under 2,000,000 distinct CDR3 sequences, around 48% of them found once; the top ten carry over 2%. This record comes from a study of blood T cells in healthy people across ages. Study-level information: About one barcoded beta molecule per two T cells came from capture by template switching.

The germline CDR1 and CDR2 sequences are SGHRS and YFSETQ. Deletions cut 3 bases from V and 0 bases from J, with 22 bases between. The CDR3 is 18 amino acids. The TCR was taken from a woman aged 40 to 55 in good health. Sequencing input: blood. The chain couples TRBV5-1 to TRBJ2-7, with no clear D. The CDR3 protein is CASSSRRQLTPLSYEQYF. The DNA for the CDR3 is TGCGCCAGCAGCTCGCGGAGACAATTGACCCCTCTCTCCTACGAGCAGTACTTC.